Below, 8 T cell receptor beta chains from the same sample are listed, as sequenced in a study of CD8 T cells in Susac syndrome. The authors reverse transcribed roughly 0.5 to 1 ug RNA with random hexamers. MiXCR, applied by TCRdb to the immunoSEQ multiplex PCR reads, yields one record per CDR3 protein. The table shows approximately 110,000 distinct CDR3 sequences, with 90% to 95% occurring only once. Sequencing was performed on CD8+ T cells from PBMCs. Source of these receptors: a human donor with multiple sclerosis.

This sequence joins TRBV12-3 or TRBV12-4 and TRBJ1-2; 9 bases are shared with TRBD1. With V trimmed by 5 bases and J by 8 bases, 9 bases remained unmatched. This CDR3 is built from 14 residues. The CDR3: CASSARDRAQGYTF. CDR3 nucleotides: TGTGCCAGCAGTGCTAGGGACAGGGCACAGGGCTACACCTTC.

V is TRBV24-1 and J is TRBJ1-1; 10 nucleotides agree with TRBD1. The CDR3 contains 13 residues. V trimming: 5 bases; J trimming: 10 bases; junction bases outside the gene matches: 6. Germline CDR1 is KGHDR and CDR2 is SFDVKD. The CDR3 sequence is CATSGDRGDGAFF. The CDR3 nucleotides are TGTGCCACCAGTGGGGACAGGGGCGATGGAGCTTTCTTT.

Written as DNA, the CDR3 is TGTGCCAGCAGCTTCTATACCGACAAGTCTGGCTACACCTTC. It specifies CASSFYTDKSGYTF. The chain uses TRBV5-4 and TRBJ1-2; no clear D. Germline V gene sequence: CDR1 SGHNT, CDR2 YYREEE (reference sequence). The V end was cut by 2 bases, the J end by 7 bases, with 15 bases between. CDR3 length: 14 amino acids.

V gene TRBV5-6 combines with J gene TRBJ2-2; D gene uncertain. Trimming took 2 bases from V and 6 from J, leaving 14 bases between them. The CDR3 covers 15 residues. CDR1 and CDR2 (germline): SGHDT, YYEEEE. CDR3 sequence reads: CASSFDLADPGELFF. DNA for the CDR3: TGTGCCAGCAGCTTCGACCTCGCGGACCCCGGGGAGCTGTTTTTT.

This chain links TRBV12-3 or TRBV12-4 with TRBJ1-1; unclear D gene. The CDR3 is 13 amino acids. Trimming took 6 bases from V and 0 from J, leaving 8 bases between them. CDR3 amino acids: CASSHPMNTEAFF. For the CDR3, the DNA is TGTGCCAGCAGCCACCCGATGAACACTGAAGCTTTCTTT.

Only one count was recorded for this clonotype. CDR3 nucleotide sequence: TGTGCCACCTCGACAGAAATGAACACTGAAGCTTTCTTT. Residues: CATSTEMNTEAFF. The rearrangement uses TRBV28 and TRBJ1-1; possibly TRBD1 for D (5 bases). Between the trimmed V and J ends, which lost 10 bases and 0 bases, there was a span of 12 bases. CDR3 length: 13 amino acids. Per germline, CDR1 MDHEN and CDR2 SYDVKM.

This clonotype came up once. The V call is TRBV28, the J call TRBJ2-5; D is undetermined. The CDR3 is 15 amino acids. Trimming pared 3 bases from V and 0 bases from J, leaving 11 bases between. CDR1 is MDHEN and CDR2 is SYDVKM in the germline V gene. CDR3 sequence reads: CASSFGPRYQETQYF. CDR3 DNA sequence: TGTGCCAGCAGTTTTGGACCGAGGTACCAAGAGACCCAGTACTTC.

This rearrangement joins TRBV28 to TRBJ2-7; D is perhaps TRBD1 (5 bases). CDR3 length equals 15 residues. V lost 5 bases and J 1 base, leaving 15 bases between the germline ends. The germline gives CDR1 MDHEN, CDR2 SYDVKM. The CDR3 DNA reads TGTGCCAGCAGTGCATCAGGGAATCCGTCCTACGAGCAGTACTTC. It yields the protein CASSASGNPSYEQYF.